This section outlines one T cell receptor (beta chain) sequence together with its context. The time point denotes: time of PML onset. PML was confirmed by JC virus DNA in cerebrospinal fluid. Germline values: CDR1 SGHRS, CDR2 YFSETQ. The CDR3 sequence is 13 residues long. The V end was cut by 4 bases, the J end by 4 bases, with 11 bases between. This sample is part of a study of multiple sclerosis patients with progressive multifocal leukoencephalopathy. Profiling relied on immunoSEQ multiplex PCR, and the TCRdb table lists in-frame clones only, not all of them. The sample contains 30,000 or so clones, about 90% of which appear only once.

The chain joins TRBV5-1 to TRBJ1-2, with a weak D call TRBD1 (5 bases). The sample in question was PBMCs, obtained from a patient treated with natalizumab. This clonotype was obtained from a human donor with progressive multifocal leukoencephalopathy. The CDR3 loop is CASSDRTSYGYTF. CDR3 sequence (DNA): TGCGCCAGCAGCGACAGAACCTCCTATGGCTACACCTTC.